Below are 5 T cell receptor beta chains sequenced from a single sample in a study of T cell responses to AZD1222 COVID-19 vaccine. Generated by immunoSEQ multiplex PCR, the TCRdb table keeps only in-frame clones and is missing some. This sample has 130,000 to 150,000 clones; approximately 90% occur once, and the top ten carry 5.2%. The starting material was peripheral blood, obtained on day 0 of AZD1222 vaccination. The source of these receptors is an adult in good health.

The genes are TRBV6-6 and TRBJ1-6; 7 nucleotides line up with TRBD1. CDR1 is MNHNY and CDR2 is SVGAGI in the germline V gene (reference sequence). V trimming: 7 bases; J trimming: 10 bases; junction bases outside the gene matches: 16. The CDR3 sequence is 16 residues long. The CDR3: CASTSTGTKLGSPLHF. The CDR3 nucleotides read TGTGCCAGCACTTCGACAGGGACGAAGCTAGGCTCACCCCTCCACTTT.

The V gene is TRBV7-8, the J gene TRBJ1-3; D remains unclear. CDR1 and CDR2 (germline): SGHVS, FQNEAQ. The CDR3 has 15 residues. V dropped 0 bases and J dropped 2 bases, with 8 bases sitting between them. DNA of the CDR3: TGTGCCAGCAGCTTAGCCGGGTGGGCTGGAAACACCATATATTTT. The encoded protein is CASSLAGWAGNTIYF.

V is TRBV20-1 and J is TRBJ2-7; D remains unclear. Germline CDR1 is DFQATT and CDR2 is SNEGSKA (reference sequence). V was pared by 6 bases and J by 3 bases, with 9 bases between. CDR3 length: 11 amino acids. The CDR3 loop is CSARDGYEQYF. Here the CDR3 DNA reads TGCAGTGCCCGAGACGGCTACGAGCAGTACTTC.

The CDR3 loop reads CASSFWRRTEAFF. CDR3 nucleotide sequence: TGTGCCAGCAGTTTCTGGCGGAGGACTGAAGCTTTCTTT. This chain uses TRBV28 with TRBJ1-1, with D uncertain. The CDR3 has 13 residues. Trimming shortened V by 3 bases and J by 5 bases, and 10 bases separated the two germline ends. In germline, CDR1 is MDHEN, CDR2 SYDVKM.

V usage is TRBV7-3 and J usage is TRBJ2-3, with TRBD2 identical over 7 bases. This CDR3 has 15 residues. The germline gives CDR1 SGHTA, CDR2 FQGTGA. Trimming cost V 5 bases and J 4 bases; bases outside gene matches: 9. The CDR3, as DNA: TGTGCCAGCAGCCGATGGGGCGGGGGTTCAGATACGCAGTATTTT. The encoded protein is CASSRWGGGSDTQYF.